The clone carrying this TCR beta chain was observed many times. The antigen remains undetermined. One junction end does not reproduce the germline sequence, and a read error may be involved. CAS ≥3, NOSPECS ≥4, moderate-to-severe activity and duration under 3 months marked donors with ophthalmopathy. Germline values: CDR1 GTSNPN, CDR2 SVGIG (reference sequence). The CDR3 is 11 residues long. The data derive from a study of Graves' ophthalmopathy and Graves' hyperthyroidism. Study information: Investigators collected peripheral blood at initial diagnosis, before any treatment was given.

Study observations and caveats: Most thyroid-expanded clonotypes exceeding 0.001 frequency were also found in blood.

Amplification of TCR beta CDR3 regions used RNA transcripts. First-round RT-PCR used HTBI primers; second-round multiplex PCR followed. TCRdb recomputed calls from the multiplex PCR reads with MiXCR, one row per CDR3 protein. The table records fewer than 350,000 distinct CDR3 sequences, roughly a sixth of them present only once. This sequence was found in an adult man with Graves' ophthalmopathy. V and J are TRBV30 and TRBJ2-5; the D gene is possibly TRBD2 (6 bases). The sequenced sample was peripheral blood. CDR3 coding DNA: TGTGCCGGGAGGTCTCAAGAGACCCAGTACTTC. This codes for CAGRSQETQYF.